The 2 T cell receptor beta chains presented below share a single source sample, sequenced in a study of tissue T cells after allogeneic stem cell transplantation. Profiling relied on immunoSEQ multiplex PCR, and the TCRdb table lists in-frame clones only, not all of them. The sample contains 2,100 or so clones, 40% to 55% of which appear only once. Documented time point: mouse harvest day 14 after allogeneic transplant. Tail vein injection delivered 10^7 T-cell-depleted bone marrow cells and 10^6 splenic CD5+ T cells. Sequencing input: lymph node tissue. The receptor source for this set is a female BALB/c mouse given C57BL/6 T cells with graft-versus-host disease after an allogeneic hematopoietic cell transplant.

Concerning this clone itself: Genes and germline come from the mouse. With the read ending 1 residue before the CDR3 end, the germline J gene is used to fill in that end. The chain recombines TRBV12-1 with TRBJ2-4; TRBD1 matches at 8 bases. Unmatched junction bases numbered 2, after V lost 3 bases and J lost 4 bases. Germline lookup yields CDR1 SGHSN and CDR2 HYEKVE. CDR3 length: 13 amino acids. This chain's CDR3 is CASSVTGENTLYF. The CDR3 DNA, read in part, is TGTGCCAGCTCTGTGACAGGGGAAAACACCTTGTAC.

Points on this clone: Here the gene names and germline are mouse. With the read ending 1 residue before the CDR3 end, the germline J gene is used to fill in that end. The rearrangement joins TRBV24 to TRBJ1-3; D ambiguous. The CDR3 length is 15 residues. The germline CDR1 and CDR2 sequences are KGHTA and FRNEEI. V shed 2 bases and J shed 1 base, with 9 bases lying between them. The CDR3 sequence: CASSLVGGSGNTLYF. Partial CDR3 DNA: TGTGCCAGCAGTCTGGTGGGAGGATCTGGAAATACGCTCTAT.